The source of this TCR beta chain is a study of beta chain features in type 1 diabetes. Overall study context: The patients were much like the healthy donors in age, gender and cell yields.

In germline, CDR1 is MDHEN, CDR2 SYDVKM. J lost 5 bases, V lost 7 bases, and 9 bases had no gene match. The CDR3 runs 15 residues. Notes on the study in general: For patients and controls alike, PCR might favor shorter templates to the same degree. Researchers reported that naive, central memory and Treg TCRB repertoires appeared more similar in patients than in healthy donors. Possibly, sequencing cDNA over-represented cells that had high TCR expression levels.

The investigators reverse transcribed all of the isolated RNA, so they sequenced expressed TCRB transcripts. The assay was immunoSEQ multiplex PCR, and TCRdb's table has in-frame clones only and misses some. The data contain over 700,000 clones, roughly a sixth of them singletons. Comment on this clone: Its specificity is unknown.

The V gene is TRBV28, the J gene TRBJ2-1; TRBD1 agrees at 9 bases. Sequencing was carried out using naive CD4+ T cells from blood. This receptor was identified in a woman younger than 35 in good health. The CDR3: CASIRPGQGNNEQFF. The DNA for the CDR3 is TGTGCCAGCATCCGCCCGGGACAGGGTAACAATGAGCAGTTCTTC. Filled out from reference TRBV28 and TRBJ2-1, the complete variable domain reads DVKVTQSSRYLVKRTGEKVFLECVQDMDHENMFWYRQDPGLGLRLIYFSYDVKMKEKGDIPEGYSVSREKKERFSLILESASTNQTSMYLCASIRPGQGNNEQFFGPGTRLTVL.